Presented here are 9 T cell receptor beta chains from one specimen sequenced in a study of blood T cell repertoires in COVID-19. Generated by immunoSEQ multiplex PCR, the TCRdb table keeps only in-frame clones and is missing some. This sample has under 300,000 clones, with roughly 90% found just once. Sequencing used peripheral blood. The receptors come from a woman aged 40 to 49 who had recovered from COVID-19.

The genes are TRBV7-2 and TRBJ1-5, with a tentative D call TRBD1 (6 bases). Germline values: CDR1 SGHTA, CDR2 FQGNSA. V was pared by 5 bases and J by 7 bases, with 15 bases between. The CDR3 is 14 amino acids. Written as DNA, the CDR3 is TGTGCCAGCAGCCCCCAGGGGATGGGACAGCCCCAGCATTTT. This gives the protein CASSPQGMGQPQHF.

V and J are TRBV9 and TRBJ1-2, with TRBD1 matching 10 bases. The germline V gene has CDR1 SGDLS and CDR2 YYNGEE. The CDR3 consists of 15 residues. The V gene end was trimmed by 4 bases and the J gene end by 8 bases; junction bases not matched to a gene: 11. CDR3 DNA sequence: TGTGCCAGCAGCTTCAACCCGGGACAGGGGAGCGGCTACACCTTC. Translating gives CASSFNPGQGSGYTF. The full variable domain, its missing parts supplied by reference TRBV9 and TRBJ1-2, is DSGVTQTPKHLITATGQRVTLRCSPRSGDLSVYWYQQSLDQGLQFLIQYYNGEERAKGNILERFSAQQFPDLHSELNLSSLELGDSALYFCASSFNPGQGSGYTFGSGTRLTVV.

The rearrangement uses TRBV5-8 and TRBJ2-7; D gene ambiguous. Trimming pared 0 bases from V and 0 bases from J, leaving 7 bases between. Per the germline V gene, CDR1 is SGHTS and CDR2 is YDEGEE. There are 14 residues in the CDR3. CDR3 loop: CASSLGWSSYEQYF. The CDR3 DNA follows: TGTGCCAGCAGCTTGGGCTGGAGCTCCTACGAGCAGTACTTC.

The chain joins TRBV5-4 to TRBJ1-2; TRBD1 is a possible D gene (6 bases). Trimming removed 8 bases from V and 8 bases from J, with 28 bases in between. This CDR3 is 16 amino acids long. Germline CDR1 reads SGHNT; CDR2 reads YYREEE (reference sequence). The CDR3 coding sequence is TGTGCCAGTGGTTATGATTTTGGACAGAGAGGAGGCGGCTACACCTTC. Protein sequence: CASGYDFGQRGGGYTF.

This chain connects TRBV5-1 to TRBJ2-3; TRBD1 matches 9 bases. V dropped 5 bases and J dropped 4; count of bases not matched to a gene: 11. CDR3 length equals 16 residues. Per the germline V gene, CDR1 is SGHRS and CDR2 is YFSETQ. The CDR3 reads CASRPRTGEGADTQYF. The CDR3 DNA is TGCGCCAGCAGACCTAGGACAGGGGAGGGGGCAGATACGCAGTATTTT.

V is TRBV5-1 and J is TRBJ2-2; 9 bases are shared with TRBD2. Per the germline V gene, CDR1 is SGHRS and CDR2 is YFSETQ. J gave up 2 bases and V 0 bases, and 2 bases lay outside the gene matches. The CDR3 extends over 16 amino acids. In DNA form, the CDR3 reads TGCGCCAGCAGCTTGGGCGGGGGGGCAAACACCGGGGAGCTGTTTTTT. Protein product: CASSLGGGANTGELFF.

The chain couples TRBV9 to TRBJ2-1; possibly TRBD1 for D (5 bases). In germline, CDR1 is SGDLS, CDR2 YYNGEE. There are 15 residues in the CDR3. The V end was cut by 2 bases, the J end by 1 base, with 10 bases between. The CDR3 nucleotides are TGTGCCAGCAGCGTCCAGGGTGGTTCCTACAATGAGCAGTTCTTC. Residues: CASSVQGGSYNEQFF.

The CDR3 nucleotides read TGTGCCAGCAGCCTGGCAGGGGGTTTCCTCAATGAGCAGTTCTTC. Residues: CASSLAGGFLNEQFF. The chain is built from TRBV11-2 and TRBJ2-1; 7 positions agree with TRBD1. V shed 5 bases, J shed 6 bases, and the junction held 10 bases outside the gene matches. Germline CDR1 SGHAT, CDR2 FQNNGV. This CDR3 is built from 15 residues.

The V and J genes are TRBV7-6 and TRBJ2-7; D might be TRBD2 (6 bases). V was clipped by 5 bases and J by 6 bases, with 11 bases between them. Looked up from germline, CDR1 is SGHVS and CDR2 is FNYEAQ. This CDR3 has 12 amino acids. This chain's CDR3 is CASSHGTGEQYF. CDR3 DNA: TGTGCCAGCAGCCACGGGACTGGCGAGCAGTACTTC.